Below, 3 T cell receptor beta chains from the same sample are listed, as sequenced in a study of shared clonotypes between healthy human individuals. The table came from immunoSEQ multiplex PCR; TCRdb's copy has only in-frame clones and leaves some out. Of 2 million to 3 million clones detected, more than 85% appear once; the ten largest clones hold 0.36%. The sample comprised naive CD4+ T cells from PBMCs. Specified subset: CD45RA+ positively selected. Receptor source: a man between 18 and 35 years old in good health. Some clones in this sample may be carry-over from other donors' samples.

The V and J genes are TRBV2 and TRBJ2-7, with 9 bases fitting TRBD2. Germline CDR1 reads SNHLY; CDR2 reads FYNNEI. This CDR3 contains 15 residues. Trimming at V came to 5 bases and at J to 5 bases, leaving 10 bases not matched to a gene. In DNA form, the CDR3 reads TGTGCCAGCAGTCCTGGCGGGAGGGCCCTACACGAGCAGTACTTC. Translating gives CASSPGGRALHEQYF.

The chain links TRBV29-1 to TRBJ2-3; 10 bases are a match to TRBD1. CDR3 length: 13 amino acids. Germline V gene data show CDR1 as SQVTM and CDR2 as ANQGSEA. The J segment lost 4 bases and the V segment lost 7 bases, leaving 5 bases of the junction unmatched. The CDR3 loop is CSGDRGLPDTQYF. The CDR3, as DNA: TGCAGCGGTGACAGGGGGCTTCCAGATACGCAGTATTTT.

Here the CDR3 DNA reads TGTGCCAGCAGCTCAAGAGGACTTTTGGCATTCAGGGGTGGCTACACCTTC. Translating gives CASSSRGLLAFRGGYTF. V and J are TRBV11-2 and TRBJ1-2; a weak D match, TRBD1 (6 bases). The CDR3 extends over 17 amino acids. Germline V gene lookup returns CDR1 SGHAT and CDR2 FQNNGV. With 4 bases removed from V and 7 bases from J, the gap between germline ends came to 25 bases.